A single T cell receptor beta chain is shown here with its context. Its antigen specificity is not known. One end of the junction does not line up with germline, which may come from a read error. The receptor library was made with PCR. Sequencer: Illumina HiSeq 2500. To reduce PCR and sequencing biases, unique molecular identifiers were incorporated into the TCR beta cDNA libraries. About 500,000 cDNA molecules were obtained for every 1 to 10 million input T cells, so each molecule roughly corresponded to one T cell. The patient libraries were prepared and sequenced with the same protocol used for the earlier healthy control dataset. Within a given batch, samples were prepared together, multiplexed and sequenced on the same HiSeq lane. In the source study's methods: Raw barcoded reads were processed with MIGEC, and single-read molecular identifier groups were discarded before consensus assembly and CDR3 extraction. VDJtools was used for post-analysis of the clonotype tables, and diversity was normalized by down-sampling every dataset to the size of the smallest sample. In repertoire overlap clustering, CDR3 amino acid sequences, but not nucleotide sequences, were matched to correct batch-related cross-sample contamination. TCRdb redid the processing of the public reads, applying fastp at Q25 and MiXCR, and retained in-frame beta chains. CDR3 protein duplicates are merged, each entry listing the most common genes and DNA. The V and J calls and clone size come from TCRdb's table, not from the authors' own analysis. The sample contains some 800,000 distinct CDR3 sequences, just over 45% of them found a single time. Roughly 4.9% of the sample rests with the top ten.

The CDR3 covers 14 residues, taking in both the cysteine and the phenylalanine. Only CDR3 DNA remains: 42 bases, in frame from the first base. The germline V gene (reference sequence) specifies DFQATT as CDR1 and SNEGSKA as CDR2. The sample is drawn from a study of post-analysis software for immune sequencing data (dated by TCRdb to between 2015 and 2017). General notes on the study: Relapsing-remitting, secondary progressive and progressive-relapsing multiple sclerosis were recorded as disease courses, and subtype annotation was lacking for some patients. A subset of samples was prepared in parallel using single-end sample barcoding, then pooled and co-amplified after Illumina adapter ligation. The multiple sclerosis patient repertoires were compared with approximately 11 previously published healthy control repertoires from donors aged 6 to 25 years. Findings and caveats that apply to the study as a whole: Patients showed significantly higher frequencies than controls for a few TRBV segments, among them TRBV5-6, TRBV5-1 and TRBV20-1. Direct clustering with F measure showed strong co-clustering of samples prepared in the same batch, prompting a batch-effect correction. The multiple sclerosis patient group was slightly younger than the control group. Multiple sclerosis patients had significantly lower normalized Chao1 diversity than controls, a result that suggests substantial peripheral T-cell clonal expansion.

To demonstrate the VDJtools post-analysis software, the study profiled TCR beta repertoires from the peripheral blood of about a dozen young patients with multiple sclerosis. The multiple sclerosis patients were children and adolescents between roughly 6 and 16 years of age. Source material: blood. This TCR derives from a girl between 5 and 17 years old with multiple sclerosis. The chain uses TRBV20-1 and TRBJ2-7; 7 central nucleotides agree with TRBD2. CDR3 sequence: CSASRDYSSYGQYF. The DNA is as follows: TGCAGTGCTAGTCGGGACTACAGCTCCTACGGGCAGTACTTC.